The 29 T cell receptor beta chains given below trace back to one sample, sequenced in a study of cytomegalovirus exposure and HLA in healthy donors. Libraries were prepared by immunoSEQ multiplex PCR; TCRdb keeps only in-frame clonotypes and omits some of them. Here the sample spans under 95,000 clones, roughly 90% being singletons. Sequencing used PBMCs. The receptors were gathered from a man aged 25-40 years in good health and CMV-seronegative.

The genes are TRBV6-1 and TRBJ2-3, with 8 positions matching TRBD1. The V gene end was trimmed by 6 bases and the J gene end by 1 base; junction bases not matched to a gene: 21. CDR1 is MNHNS, CDR2 SASEGT, per germline. This CDR3 spans 20 amino acids. The CDR3: CASSEFPGGGLSKGTDTQYF. CDR3 in DNA: TGTGCCAGCAGCGAATTCCCAGGGGGCGGGTTATCGAAGGGCACAGATACGCAGTATTTT.

This clone was seen only a few times. The chain couples TRBV4-1 to TRBJ2-1; the match to TRBD2 covers 14 bases. V lost 3 bases to trimming and J lost 0 bases; unmatched junction nucleotides: 7. Germline lookup yields CDR1 MGHRA and CDR2 YSYEKL. This CDR3 is 19 amino acids long. CDR3 DNA sequence: TGCGCCAGCAGCCAGAAGGGGACTAGCGGGGGCACCTCCTACAATGAGCAGTTCTTC. Its protein is CASSQKGTSGGTSYNEQFF.

The chain combines TRBV28 with TRBJ1-2, with a possible D match to TRBD1 (6 bases). V shed 5 bases and J shed 0 bases, with 16 bases lying between them. The CDR3 contains 16 residues. From germline, CDR1 is MDHEN and CDR2 SYDVKM. The CDR3 loop is CASSVRLTGSNYGYTF. The CDR3 coding sequence is TGTGCCAGCAGTGTACGTTTAACAGGGTCTAACTATGGCTACACCTTC.

The chain carries TRBV19 and TRBJ2-3; the match to TRBD1 covers 10 bases. CDR1 and CDR2 (germline): LNHDA, SQIVND (reference sequence). V lost 6 bases and J lost 1; bases outside the gene matches: 1. The CDR3 runs 14 residues. The CDR3 DNA follows: TGTGCCAGTAGAGGGACAGGGGGCACAGATACGCAGTATTTT. Its translation: CASRGTGGTDTQYF.

The J gene is TRBJ1-2, the V gene TRBV4-1; no firm D call. Trimming shortened V by 4 bases and J by 5 bases, and 17 bases separated the two germline ends. The CDR3 is 15 amino acids. The germline gives CDR1 MGHRA, CDR2 YSYEKL. CDR3 region: CASSPPAQAIYGYTF. DNA for the CDR3: TGCGCCAGCAGCCCGCCGGCCCAAGCGATTTATGGCTACACCTTC.

This CDR3 is CASSQLSLKANINEKLFF. As DNA, the CDR3 is TGTGCCAGCAGCCAGCTTAGCCTCAAGGCAAATATTAATGAAAAACTGTTTTTT. V is TRBV11-2 and J is TRBJ1-4; unclear D gene. Germline values: CDR1 SGHAT, CDR2 FQNNGV. The CDR3 sequence is 18 residues long. Deletions cut 5 bases from V and 4 bases from J, with 23 bases between. Together with reference TRBV11-2 and TRBJ1-4, the CDR3 gives the full variable domain: EAGVAQSPRYKIIEKRQSVAFWCNPISGHATLYWYQQILGQGPKLLIQFQNNGVVDDSQLPKDRFSAERLKGVDSTLKIQPAKLEDSAVYLCASSQLSLKANINEKLFFGSGTQLSVL.

The V gene is TRBV25-1, the J gene TRBJ2-2; D gene uncertain. This CDR3 is 13 amino acids long. V was trimmed by 3 bases and J by 7 bases, leaving 9 bases between them. Germline lookup yields CDR1 MGHDK and CDR2 SYGVNS. CDR3 region: CASSDNFGGELFF. The CDR3 bases are TGTGCCAGCAGTGATAACTTTGGCGGGGAGCTGTTTTTT.

CDR3 nucleotides: TGTGCCAGCAGCCTGGTTGGGGGGGCGGGCTATGGCTACACCTTC. Protein: CASSLVGGAGYGYTF. J is TRBJ1-2 and V is TRBV28; a possible D gene is TRBD1 (6 bases). Trimming took 6 bases from V and 4 from J, leaving 18 bases between them. This CDR3 is built from 15 residues. Germline CDR1 and CDR2: MDHEN and SYDVKM.

The rearrangement joins TRBV18 to TRBJ1-2; D is possibly TRBD1 (5 bases). Per germline, CDR1 KGHSH and CDR2 LQKENI. The CDR3 loop spans 16 amino acids. The V end was cut by 4 bases, the J end by 5 bases, with 20 bases between. Written as DNA, the CDR3 is TGTGCCAGCTCACTCGGGGGTGGCAGGCGAAGATATGGCTACACCTTC. It yields the protein CASSLGGGRRRYGYTF.

The chain combines TRBV19 with TRBJ1-2, with D possibly matching TRBD1 (6 bases). This CDR3 is built from 17 residues. Trimming left V 4 bases short and J 4 bases short, with 22 bases between. Germline lookup yields CDR1 LNHDA and CDR2 SQIVND (reference sequence). DNA of the CDR3: TGTGCCAGTAGTACCCCCTCCCTGGACAGTAAAGGCTATGGCTACACCTTC. It codes for CASSTPSLDSKGYGYTF. The whole variable domain, remainder taken from reference TRBV19 and TRBJ1-2, is DGGITQSPKYLFRKEGQNVTLSCEQNLNHDAMYWYRQDPGQGLRLIYYSQIVNDFQKGDIAEGYSVSREKKESFPLTVTSAQKNPTAFYLCASSTPSLDSKGYGYTFGSGTRLTVV.

The rearrangement links TRBV28 to TRBJ2-7, with TRBD2 matching 10 bases. V shed 3 bases and J 3 bases; nucleotides not matched to a gene: 2. CDR3 size: 14 residues. Per germline, CDR1 MDHEN and CDR2 SYDVKM. CDR3: CASSLTSGFYEQYF. CDR3 DNA: TGTGCCAGCAGTTTGACTAGCGGGTTCTACGAGCAGTACTTC.

V is TRBV5-1 and J is TRBJ2-7; D possibly corresponds to TRBD1 (5 bases). The CDR3 has 15 amino acids. Germline V gives CDR1 SGHRS, CDR2 YFSETQ. V was trimmed by 1 base and J by 4 bases, leaving 15 bases between them. The CDR3 DNA sequence: TGCGCCAGCAGCTTGACGGACACGAAGGGGTACGAGCAGTACTTC. Protein product: CASSLTDTKGYEQYF.

This clone occurred a few times. The chain recombines TRBV11-2 with TRBJ2-7, with TRBD1 matching over 11 bases. Germline trimming cut 4 bases from V and 11 bases from J; bases unmatched to any gene: 4. Germline V gives CDR1 SGHAT, CDR2 FQNNGV. The CDR3 loop spans 12 amino acids. The CDR3 sequence is CASSSGTGGKYF. Here the CDR3 DNA reads TGTGCCAGCAGCTCCGGGACAGGGGGAAAGTACTTC. Variable domain in full (rest from reference TRBV11-2 and TRBJ2-7): EAGVAQSPRYKIIEKRQSVAFWCNPISGHATLYWYQQILGQGPKLLIQFQNNGVVDDSQLPKDRFSAERLKGVDSTLKIQPAKLEDSAVYLCASSSGTGGKYFGPGTRLTVT.

The V and J genes are TRBV5-1 and TRBJ1-3; D is perhaps TRBD1 (5 bases). Germline V CDR1 and CDR2: SGHRS, YFSETQ. With 0 bases removed from V and 4 bases from J, the gap between germline ends came to 17 bases. The CDR3 length is 17 residues. In nucleotides, the CDR3 is TGCGCCAGCAGCTTGGCCGCGCAGGGTCAGCCCGGAAACACCATATATTTT. It yields the protein CASSLAAQGQPGNTIYF.

V is TRBV2 and J is TRBJ1-2, with 8 nucleotides matching TRBD1. The CDR3 is made up of 14 amino acids. Germline-derived CDR1 and CDR2 are SNHLY and FYNNEI. V gave up 6 bases and J gave up 7 bases; unmatched junction bases: 10. The CDR3 nucleotides are TGTGCCAGCAGCAGCGACAGGGGAGTGGGTGGCTACACCTTC. This gives the protein CASSSDRGVGGYTF.

V is TRBV6-1 and J is TRBJ1-5, with D possibly TRBD1 on 6 matching bases. The CDR3 loop spans 14 amino acids. V was cut by 6 bases and J by 3 bases, with 12 bases left in between. Germline V gene sequence: CDR1 MNHNS, CDR2 SASEGT. CDR3 sequence reads: CASSKQGSNQPQHF. DNA of the CDR3: TGTGCCAGCAGCAAACAGGGTTCCAATCAGCCCCAGCATTTT.

V gene TRBV5-1 combines with J gene TRBJ2-5; 7 positions agree with TRBD2. Per the germline V gene, CDR1 is SGHRS and CDR2 is YFSETQ. CDR3 length: 15 residues. After removal of 1 base from V and 5 bases from J, the junction contained 8 bases not matched to a gene. This CDR3 is CASSLTAAGGETQYF. The CDR3 DNA sequence: TGCGCCAGCAGCTTGACCGCGGCCGGGGGGGAGACCCAGTACTTC. Together with reference TRBV5-1 and TRBJ2-5, the CDR3 gives the full variable domain: KAGVTQTPRYLIKTRGQQVTLSCSPISGHRSVSWYQQTPGQGLQFLFEYFSETQRNKGNFPGRFSGRQFSNSRSEMNVSTLELGDSALYLCASSLTAAGGETQYFGPGTRLLVL.

The gene calls are TRBV6-5 and TRBJ1-1; D is unresolved. V dropped 2 bases and J dropped 0 bases, with 7 bases sitting between them. The germline V gene has CDR1 MNHEY and CDR2 SVGAGI. The CDR3 has 14 amino acids. As DNA, the CDR3 is TGTGCCAGCAGTTACACAGACATGAACACTGAAGCTTTCTTT. It yields the protein CASSYTDMNTEAFF.

This chain joins TRBV2 and TRBJ1-5, with 7 bases matching TRBD1. After removal of 6 bases from V and 4 bases from J, the junction contained 6 bases not matched to a gene. This CDR3 has 14 residues. Germline CDR1 SNHLY, CDR2 FYNNEI. The CDR3 sequence is CASSQDRPNQPQHF. The CDR3 DNA reads TGTGCCAGCAGCCAGGACAGGCCTAATCAGCCCCAGCATTTT.

V is TRBV7-9 and J is TRBJ2-3; no clear D. Germline values: CDR1 SEHNR, CDR2 FQNEAQ (reference sequence). The CDR3 covers 12 residues. The germline V and J ends were trimmed by 3 bases and 4 bases, with 5 bases remaining between them. The CDR3 region is CASSFKSDTQYF. CDR3 sequence (DNA): TGTGCCAGCAGCTTTAAATCAGATACGCAGTATTTT.

V and J are TRBV7-2 and TRBJ2-7; D gene uncertain. The germline gives CDR1 SGHTA, CDR2 FQGNSA. This CDR3 has 13 residues. The germline V and J ends were trimmed by 2 bases and 6 bases, with 11 bases remaining between them. The CDR3 loop is CASSLTQFSEQYF. CDR3 sequence (DNA): TGTGCCAGCAGCTTAACCCAGTTCAGCGAGCAGTACTTC.

This clone was observed once. The chain has TRBV19 and TRBJ2-1; weak D call: TRBD2 (6 bases). This CDR3 contains 12 residues. The germline CDR1 and CDR2 sequences are LNHDA and SQIVND (reference sequence). V was cut by 6 bases and J by 7 bases, with 10 bases left in between. The chain's CDR3 is CASSGRNNEQFF. The CDR3 coding sequence is TGTGCCAGTAGCGGGAGAAATAATGAGCAGTTCTTC.

The rearrangement joins TRBV28 to TRBJ2-3, with unresolved D. The CDR3 is 14 residues long. Trimming took off 6 bases at V and 2 bases at J, with 12 bases between the two ends. CDR1 is MDHEN and CDR2 is SYDVKM in the germline V gene. CDR3 nucleotide sequence: TGTGCCAGCAGAGCGTTCATGACCACAGATACGCAGTATTTT. This encodes CASRAFMTTDTQYF.

Notes on this clone: One end of the junction varies from germline; a read error may be responsible. The chain has TRBV6-1 and TRBJ2-4, with D uncertain. CDR1 and CDR2 from the germline V gene are MNHNS and SASEGT. The CDR3 is 12 residues long. The CDR3 here is CASSEALGYLDF. CDR3 in DNA: TGTGCCAGCAGTGAAGCGCTGGGCTACTTGGACTTC.

In this sample, this clone turned up once. CDR3: CSVQGASFGYTF. The CDR3 bases are TGCAGCGTCCAAGGGGCAAGCTTTGGCTACACCTTC. This rearrangement joins TRBV29-1 to TRBJ1-2, with D possibly matching TRBD1 (5 bases). The germline V gene has CDR1 SQVTM and CDR2 ANQGSEA. The V gene lost 6 bases and the J gene lost 7 bases, with 15 bases spanning the gap. This CDR3 is 12 amino acids long.

The genes are TRBV28 and TRBJ2-7; D possibly corresponds to TRBD1 (6 bases). Germline-derived CDR1 and CDR2 are MDHEN and SYDVKM. The CDR3 is made up of 17 amino acids. The V gene lost 6 bases and the J gene lost 0 bases, with 21 bases spanning the gap. The CDR3 spells CASSLVAGTTNSYEQYF. CDR3 coding DNA: TGTGCCAGCAGCCTCGTGGCCGGGACAACTAACTCCTACGAGCAGTACTTC.

V and J are TRBV5-1 and TRBJ2-2; TRBD1 is a possible D gene (5 bases). Germline CDR1 and CDR2: SGHRS and YFSETQ. The CDR3 is 15 residues long. Trimming pared 4 bases from V and 3 bases from J, leaving 13 bases between. The CDR3 loop is CASSATTGDTGELFF. The CDR3 DNA is TGCGCCAGCAGCGCAACAACAGGTGACACCGGGGAGCTGTTTTTT. Combining the CDR3 with reference TRBV5-1 and TRBJ2-2 gives the whole variable domain KAGVTQTPRYLIKTRGQQVTLSCSPISGHRSVSWYQQTPGQGLQFLFEYFSETQRNKGNFPGRFSGRQFSNSRSEMNVSTLELGDSALYLCASSATTGDTGELFFGEGSRLTVL.

The chain is built from TRBV9 and TRBJ1-4, with 9 bases lining up with TRBD1. Germline-derived CDR1 and CDR2 are SGDLS and YYNGEE. J gave up 6 bases and V 3 bases, and 9 bases lay outside the gene matches. The CDR3 length is 16 residues. CDR3 sequence: CASSGLQGAEDEKLFF. DNA for the CDR3: TGTGCCAGCAGCGGACTACAGGGGGCGGAGGATGAAAAACTGTTTTTT.

Only one count was recorded for this clone. V usage is TRBV6-5 and J usage is TRBJ2-1; 9 bases match TRBD1. After removal of 4 bases from V and 8 bases from J, the junction contained 6 bases not matched to a gene. CDR1 and CDR2 (germline): MNHEY, SVGAGI. CDR3 length: 14 amino acids. DNA of the CDR3: TGTGCCAGCAGTTTTGACAGGGGGATGTATGAGCAGTTCTTC. This encodes CASSFDRGMYEQFF.